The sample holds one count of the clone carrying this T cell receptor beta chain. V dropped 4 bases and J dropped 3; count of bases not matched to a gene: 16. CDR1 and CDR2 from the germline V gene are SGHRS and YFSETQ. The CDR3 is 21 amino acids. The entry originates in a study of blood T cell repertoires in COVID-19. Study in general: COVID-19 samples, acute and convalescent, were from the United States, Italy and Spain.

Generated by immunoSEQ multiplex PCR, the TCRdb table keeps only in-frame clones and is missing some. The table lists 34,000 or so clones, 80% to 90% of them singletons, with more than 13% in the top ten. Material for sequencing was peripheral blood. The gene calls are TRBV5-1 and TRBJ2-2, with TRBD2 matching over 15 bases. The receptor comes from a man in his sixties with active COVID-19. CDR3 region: CASSLETPGLAGGGDTGELFF. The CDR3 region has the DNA TGCGCCAGCAGCCTAGAGACCCCGGGACTAGCGGGAGGAGGGGACACCGGGGAGCTGTTTTTT. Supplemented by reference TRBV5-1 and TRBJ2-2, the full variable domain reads KAGVTQTPRYLIKTRGQQVTLSCSPISGHRSVSWYQQTPGQGLQFLFEYFSETQRNKGNFPGRFSGRQFSNSRSEMNVSTLELGDSALYLCASSLETPGLAGGGDTGELFFGEGSRLTVL.